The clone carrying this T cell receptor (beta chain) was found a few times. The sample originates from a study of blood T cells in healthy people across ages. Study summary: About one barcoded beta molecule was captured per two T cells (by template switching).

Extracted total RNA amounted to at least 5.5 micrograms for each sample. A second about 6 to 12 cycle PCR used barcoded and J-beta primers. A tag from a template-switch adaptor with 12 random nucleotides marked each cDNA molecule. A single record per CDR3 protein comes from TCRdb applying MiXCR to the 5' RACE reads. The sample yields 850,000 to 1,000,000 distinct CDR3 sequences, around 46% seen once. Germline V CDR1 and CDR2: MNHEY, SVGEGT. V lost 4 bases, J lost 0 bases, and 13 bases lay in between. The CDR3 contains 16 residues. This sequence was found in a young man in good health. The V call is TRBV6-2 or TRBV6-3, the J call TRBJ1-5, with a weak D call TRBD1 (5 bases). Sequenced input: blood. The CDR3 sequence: CASSSDRQLSNQPQHF. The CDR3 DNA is TGTGCCAGCAGTTCCGACAGACAGCTTAGCAATCAGCCCCAGCATTTT.